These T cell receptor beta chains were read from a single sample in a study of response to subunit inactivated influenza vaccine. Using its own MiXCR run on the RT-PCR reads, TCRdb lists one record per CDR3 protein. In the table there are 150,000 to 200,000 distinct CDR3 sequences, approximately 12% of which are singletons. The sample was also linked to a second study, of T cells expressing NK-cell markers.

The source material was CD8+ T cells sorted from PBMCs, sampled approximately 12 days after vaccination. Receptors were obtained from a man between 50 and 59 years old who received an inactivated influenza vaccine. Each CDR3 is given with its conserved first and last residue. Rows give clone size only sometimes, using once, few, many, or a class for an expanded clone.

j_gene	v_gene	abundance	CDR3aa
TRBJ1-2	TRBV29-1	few	CSADPYRQDNSYGYTF
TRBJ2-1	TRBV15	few	CATSREGGRFDEQFF
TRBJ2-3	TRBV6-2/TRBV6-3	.	CASRTPPGDGTDTQYF
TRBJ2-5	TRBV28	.	CASSFASRDGLETQYF
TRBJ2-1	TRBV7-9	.	CASLGGLEQFF
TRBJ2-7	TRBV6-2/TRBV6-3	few	CASRTGTSLFEQYF
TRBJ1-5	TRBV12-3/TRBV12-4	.	CASSRDSSNQPQHF
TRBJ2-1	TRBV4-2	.	CASSPLVGTYNEQFF
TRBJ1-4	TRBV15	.	CATSTGGGNEKLFF
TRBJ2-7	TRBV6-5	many	CASSYSSLGYEQYF
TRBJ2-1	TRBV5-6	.	CASSAYRRPYNEQFF
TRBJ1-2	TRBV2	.	CASSDGGGVIYGYTF
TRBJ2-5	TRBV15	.	CATSSTRLQETQYF
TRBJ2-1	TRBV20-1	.	CSASLRPGLAGRSYNEQFF
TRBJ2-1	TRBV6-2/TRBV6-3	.	CASSYFLARGPYNEQFF
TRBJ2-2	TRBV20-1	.	CSARDGPRTGELFF
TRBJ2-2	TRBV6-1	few	CASRSHRGGTGELFF
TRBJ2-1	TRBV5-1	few	CASSFVEGANEQFF
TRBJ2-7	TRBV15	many	CATSRGMGGPYEQYF
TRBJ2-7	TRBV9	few	CASSVWGRGQDEQYF
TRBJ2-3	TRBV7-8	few	CASSSRYGLEEDTQYF
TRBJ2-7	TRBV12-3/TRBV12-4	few	CASSLEGGDTYEQYF
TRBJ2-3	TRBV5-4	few	CASSISGGGTDTQYF
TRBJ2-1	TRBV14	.	CASSQVWAGGYNEQFF
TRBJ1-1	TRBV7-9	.	CASSLAVVNTEAFF
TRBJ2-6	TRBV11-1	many	CASSLSSTRLGPSGANVLTF
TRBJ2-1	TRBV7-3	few	CASSLKGLAGGVGYNEQFF
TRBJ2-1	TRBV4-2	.	CASSQVLVHHEQFF
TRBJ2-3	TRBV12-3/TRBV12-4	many	CASSRGADTQYF
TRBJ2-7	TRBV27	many	CASTYGTGTGGYEQYF
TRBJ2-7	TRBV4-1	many	CASSQGDEYEQYF
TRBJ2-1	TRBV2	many	CASSEWPSSYNEQFF
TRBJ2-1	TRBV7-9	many	CASSSSQARSPGNEQFF
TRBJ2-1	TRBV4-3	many	CASSQEWSSYNEQFF
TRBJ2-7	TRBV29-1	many	CSVEDRQGAYEQYF
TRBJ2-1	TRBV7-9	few	CASSLPRPYNEQFF
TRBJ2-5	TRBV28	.	CASSMTQEYQETQYF
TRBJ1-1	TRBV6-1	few	CASTPGPTTEAFF
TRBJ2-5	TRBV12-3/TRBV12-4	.	CASSLAPYQTSGNRTQYF
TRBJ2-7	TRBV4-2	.	CASSQNGQADEQYF
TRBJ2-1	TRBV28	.	CASSLPLGSGSMDNEQFF
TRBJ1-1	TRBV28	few	CASRDSVINTEAFF
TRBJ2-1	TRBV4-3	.	CASSQDPRLAGANEQFF
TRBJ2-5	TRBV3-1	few	CASSQGVEVPLLETQYF
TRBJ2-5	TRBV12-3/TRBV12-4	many	CASSSGSEETQYF
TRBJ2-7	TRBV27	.	CASSLLRGYEQYF
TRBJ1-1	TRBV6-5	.	CASSYAGTTEAFF
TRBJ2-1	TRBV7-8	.	CASSLQAGVLYNEQFF
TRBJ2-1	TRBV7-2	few	CASSSRTSGGFGYEQFF
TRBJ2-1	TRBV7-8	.	CASILFSGDRYNEQFF
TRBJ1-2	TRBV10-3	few	CAISDTYLYGYTF
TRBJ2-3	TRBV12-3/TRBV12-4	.	CASSLSSGGSTDTQYF
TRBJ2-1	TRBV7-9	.	CASSGYSGGHYNEQFF
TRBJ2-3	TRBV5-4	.	CASSISRGHDTQYF